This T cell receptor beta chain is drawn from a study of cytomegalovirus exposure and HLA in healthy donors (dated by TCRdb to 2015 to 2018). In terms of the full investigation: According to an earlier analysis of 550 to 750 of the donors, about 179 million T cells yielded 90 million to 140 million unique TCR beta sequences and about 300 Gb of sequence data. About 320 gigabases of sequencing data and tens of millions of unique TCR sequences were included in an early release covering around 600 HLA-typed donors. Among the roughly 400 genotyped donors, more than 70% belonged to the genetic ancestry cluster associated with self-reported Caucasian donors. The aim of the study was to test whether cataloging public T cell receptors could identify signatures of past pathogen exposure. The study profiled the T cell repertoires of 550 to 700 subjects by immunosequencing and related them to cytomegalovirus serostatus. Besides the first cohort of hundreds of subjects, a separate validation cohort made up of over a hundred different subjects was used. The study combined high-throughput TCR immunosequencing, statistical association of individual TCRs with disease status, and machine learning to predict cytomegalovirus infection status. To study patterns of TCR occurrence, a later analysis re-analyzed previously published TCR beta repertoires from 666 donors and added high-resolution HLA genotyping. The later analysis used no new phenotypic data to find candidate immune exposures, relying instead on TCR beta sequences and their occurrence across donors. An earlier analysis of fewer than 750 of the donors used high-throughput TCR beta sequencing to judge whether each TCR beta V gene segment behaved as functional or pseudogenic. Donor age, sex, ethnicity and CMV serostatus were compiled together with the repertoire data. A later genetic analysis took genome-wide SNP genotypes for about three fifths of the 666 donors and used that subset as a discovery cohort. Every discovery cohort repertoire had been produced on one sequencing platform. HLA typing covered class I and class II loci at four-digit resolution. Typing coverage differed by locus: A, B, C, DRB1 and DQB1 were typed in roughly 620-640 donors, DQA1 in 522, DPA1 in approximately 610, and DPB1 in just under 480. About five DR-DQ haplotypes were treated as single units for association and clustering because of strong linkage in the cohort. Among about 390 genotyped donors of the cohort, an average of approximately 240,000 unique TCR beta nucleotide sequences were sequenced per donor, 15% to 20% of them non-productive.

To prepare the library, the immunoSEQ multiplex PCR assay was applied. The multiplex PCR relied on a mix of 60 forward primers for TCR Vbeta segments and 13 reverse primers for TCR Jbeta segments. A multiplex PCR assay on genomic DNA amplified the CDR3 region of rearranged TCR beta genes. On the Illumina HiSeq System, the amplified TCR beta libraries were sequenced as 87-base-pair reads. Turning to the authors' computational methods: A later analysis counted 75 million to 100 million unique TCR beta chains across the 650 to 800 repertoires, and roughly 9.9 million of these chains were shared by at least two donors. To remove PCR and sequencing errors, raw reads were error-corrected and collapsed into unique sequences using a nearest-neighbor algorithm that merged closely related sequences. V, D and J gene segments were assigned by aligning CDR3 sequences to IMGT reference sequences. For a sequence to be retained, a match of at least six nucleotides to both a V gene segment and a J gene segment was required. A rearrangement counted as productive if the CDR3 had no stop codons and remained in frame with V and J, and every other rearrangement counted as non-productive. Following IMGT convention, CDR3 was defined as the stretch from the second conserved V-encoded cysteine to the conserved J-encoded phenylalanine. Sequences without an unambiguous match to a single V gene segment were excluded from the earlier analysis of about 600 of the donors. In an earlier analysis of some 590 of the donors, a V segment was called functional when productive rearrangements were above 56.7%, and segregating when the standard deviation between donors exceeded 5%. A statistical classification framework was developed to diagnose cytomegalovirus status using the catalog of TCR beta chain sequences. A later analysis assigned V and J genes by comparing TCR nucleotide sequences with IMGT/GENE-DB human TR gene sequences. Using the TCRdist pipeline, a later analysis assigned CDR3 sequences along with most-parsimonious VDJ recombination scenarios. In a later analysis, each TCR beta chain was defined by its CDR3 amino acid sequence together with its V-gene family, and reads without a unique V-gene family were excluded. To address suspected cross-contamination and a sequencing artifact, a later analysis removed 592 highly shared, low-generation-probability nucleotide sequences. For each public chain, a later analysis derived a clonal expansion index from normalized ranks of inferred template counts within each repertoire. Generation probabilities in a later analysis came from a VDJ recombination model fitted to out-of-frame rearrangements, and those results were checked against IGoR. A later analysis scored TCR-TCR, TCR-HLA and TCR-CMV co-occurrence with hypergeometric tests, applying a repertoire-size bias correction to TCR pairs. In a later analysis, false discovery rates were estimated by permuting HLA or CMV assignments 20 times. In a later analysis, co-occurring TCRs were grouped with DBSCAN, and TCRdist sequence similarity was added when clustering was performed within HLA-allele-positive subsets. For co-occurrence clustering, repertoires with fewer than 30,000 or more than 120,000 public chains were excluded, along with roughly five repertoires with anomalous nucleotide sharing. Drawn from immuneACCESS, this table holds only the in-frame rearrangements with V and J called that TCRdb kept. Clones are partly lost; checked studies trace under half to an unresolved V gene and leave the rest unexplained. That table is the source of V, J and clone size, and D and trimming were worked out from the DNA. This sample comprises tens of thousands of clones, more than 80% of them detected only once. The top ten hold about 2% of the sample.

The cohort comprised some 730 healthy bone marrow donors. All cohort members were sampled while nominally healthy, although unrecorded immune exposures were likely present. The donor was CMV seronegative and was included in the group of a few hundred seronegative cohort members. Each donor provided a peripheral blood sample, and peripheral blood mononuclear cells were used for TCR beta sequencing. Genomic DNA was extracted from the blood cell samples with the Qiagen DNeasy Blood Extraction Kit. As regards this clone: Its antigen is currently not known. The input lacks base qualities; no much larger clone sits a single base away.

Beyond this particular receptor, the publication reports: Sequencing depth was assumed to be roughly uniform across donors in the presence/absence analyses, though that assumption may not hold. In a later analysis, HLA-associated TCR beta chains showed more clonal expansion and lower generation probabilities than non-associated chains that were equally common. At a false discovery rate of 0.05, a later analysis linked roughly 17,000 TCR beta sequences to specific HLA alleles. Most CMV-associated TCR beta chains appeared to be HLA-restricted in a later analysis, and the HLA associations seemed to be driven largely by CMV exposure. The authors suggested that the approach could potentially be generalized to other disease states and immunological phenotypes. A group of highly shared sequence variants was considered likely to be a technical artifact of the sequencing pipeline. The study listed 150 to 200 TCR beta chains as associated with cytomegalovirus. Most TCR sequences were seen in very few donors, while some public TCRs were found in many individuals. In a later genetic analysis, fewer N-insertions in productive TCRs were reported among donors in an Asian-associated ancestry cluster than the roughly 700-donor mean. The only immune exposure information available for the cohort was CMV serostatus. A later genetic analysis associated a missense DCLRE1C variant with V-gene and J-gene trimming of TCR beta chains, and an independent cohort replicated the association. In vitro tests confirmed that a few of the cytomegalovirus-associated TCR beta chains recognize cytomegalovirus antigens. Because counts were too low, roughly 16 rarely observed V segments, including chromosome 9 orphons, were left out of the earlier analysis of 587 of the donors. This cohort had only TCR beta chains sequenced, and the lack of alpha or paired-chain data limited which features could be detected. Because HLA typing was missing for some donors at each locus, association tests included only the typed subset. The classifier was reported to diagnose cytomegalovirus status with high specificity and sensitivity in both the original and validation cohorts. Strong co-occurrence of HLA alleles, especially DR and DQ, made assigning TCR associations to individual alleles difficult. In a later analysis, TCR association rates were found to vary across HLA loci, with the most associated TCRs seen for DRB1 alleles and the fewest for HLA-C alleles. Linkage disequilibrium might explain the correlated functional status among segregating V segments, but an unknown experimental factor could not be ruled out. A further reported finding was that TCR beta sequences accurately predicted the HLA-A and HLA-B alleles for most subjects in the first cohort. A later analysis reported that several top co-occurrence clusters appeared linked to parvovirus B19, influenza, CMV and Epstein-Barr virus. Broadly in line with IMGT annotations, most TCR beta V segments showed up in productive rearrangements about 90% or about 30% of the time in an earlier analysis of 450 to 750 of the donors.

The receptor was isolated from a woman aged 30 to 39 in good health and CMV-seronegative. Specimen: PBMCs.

The DNA sequence is as follows: TGTGCCAGCAGCCCTAGACTAGCAGCCTACAATGAGCAGTTCTTC. It codes for CASSPRLAAYNEQFF. The rearranged segments are TRBV5-8 and TRBJ2-1; TRBD2 lines up with 7 middle nucleotides. Unmatched junction bases come to 6, with V trimmed by 4 bases and J by 2 bases. The CDR3 has 15 amino acids, counting the end cysteine and phenylalanine. Here the CDR3 DNA is all that survives: 45 bases in frame from base 1. CDR1 and CDR2 are read off the germline V gene as SGHTS and YDEGEE.